The T cell receptor beta chain described here comes from a study of immune cell composition in non-small cell lung cancer. Turning to the study itself: Most cases were lung adenocarcinoma or squamous cell carcinoma. Notes on the study in general: Top 10 clone scores and clonality were higher in squamous than adenocarcinoma. Adenocarcinomas with higher top tumour-associated clone frequency had more reactive TILs. Tumour-associated clones >0.5% occurred in approximately 34% of adenocarcinomas, 75% of squamous.

TCRdb's copy holds only in-frame clones and misses some; the assay was immunoSEQ multiplex PCR. The repertoire consists of some 3,900 clones, with roughly 80% occurring once and the leading ten covering 6% to 8.5%. V was clipped by 6 bases and J by 3 bases; unmatched bases: 7. This CDR3 has 14 amino acids. The germline V gene encodes CDR1 MNHEY and CDR2 SVGAGI. This clone was seen a few times. Its specificity is not known. The rearrangement uses TRBV6-5 and TRBJ1-1, with 7 bases lining up with TRBD1. The sequencing input was lung tumor tissue. The clonotype originates from a human donor with non-small cell lung cancer. The CDR3 DNA reads as TGTGCCAGCAGGACGGTTCAGGGGGACACTGAAGCTTTCTTT. Residues: CASRTVQGDTEAFF.